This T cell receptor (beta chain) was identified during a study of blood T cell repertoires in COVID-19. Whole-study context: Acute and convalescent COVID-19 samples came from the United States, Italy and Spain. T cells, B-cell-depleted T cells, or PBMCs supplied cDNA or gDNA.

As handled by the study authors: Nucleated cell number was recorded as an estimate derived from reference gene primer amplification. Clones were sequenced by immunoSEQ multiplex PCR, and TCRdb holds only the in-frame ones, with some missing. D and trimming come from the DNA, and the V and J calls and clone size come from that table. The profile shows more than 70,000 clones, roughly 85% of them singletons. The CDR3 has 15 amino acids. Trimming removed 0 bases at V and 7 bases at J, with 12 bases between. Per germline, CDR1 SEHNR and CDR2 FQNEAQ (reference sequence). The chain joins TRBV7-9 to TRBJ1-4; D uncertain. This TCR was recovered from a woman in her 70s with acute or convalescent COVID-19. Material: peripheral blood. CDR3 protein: CASSLARGGGEKLFF. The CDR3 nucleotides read TGTGCCAGCAGCTTAGCAAGAGGAGGCGGTGAAAAACTGTTTTTT.